Given below is one T cell receptor (beta chain) in context. No antigen is known for it. The entry originates in a study of glioma-infiltrating T cells after dendritic cell vaccination. Overall study: Dendritic cells derived from monocytes and pulsed with autologous tumor lysate formed the vaccine.

The primer mix had 60 V beta and 13 J beta primers. Assay: immunoSEQ multiplex PCR; the TCRdb copy retains only in-frame clones and omits some. The table includes approximately 90,000 clones, about 81% detected once. Study findings and constraints: Only a small number of patients had complete blood and tumor samples. Patients with more pretreatment TILs had longer time to progression and survival.

The time point here: after dendritic cell vaccination, including at tumor progression/relapse. There are 14 residues in the CDR3. Trimming stripped 0 bases from V and 6 bases from J, with 9 bases between. The germline gives CDR1 MNHEY, CDR2 SVGAGI. The clonotype was recovered from a human donor with glioblastoma. The rearrangement joins TRBV6-5 to TRBJ1-3, with no clear D. The sequencing here drew on blood, taken after dendritic cell vaccination. The CDR3 loop reads CASSYSGSENTIYF. CDR3 in DNA: TGTGCCAGCAGTTACTCTGGGAGTGAAAACACCATATATTTT.